The entry below describes one T cell receptor (beta chain). Its antigen remains unidentified. The germline V gene has CDR1 SGHTA and CDR2 FQGNSA. There are 16 residues in the CDR3. The V gene lost 5 bases and the J gene lost 0 bases, with 15 bases spanning the gap. Separation from the approximately 720-subject first cohort characterized the roughly 130-subject validation cohort, to which the donors belonged. Clones were sequenced by immunoSEQ multiplex PCR, and TCRdb holds only the in-frame ones, with some missing. This table holds 68,000 or so clones, roughly 90% found once. The record originates from a study of cytomegalovirus exposure and HLA in healthy donors. Study conclusions and caveats: Rarity characterized most TCR sequences, yet some public TCRs appeared in many donors. Subsequent analysis showed first-cohort TCR clusters tending to co-occur in some 110 validation repertoires. Among TCR beta chains, those listed as cytomegalovirus-associated numbered roughly 150.

The TCR sequence derives from a woman between 18 and 29 years old in good health and CMV-seronegative. Sequences were obtained from PBMCs. The chain uses TRBV7-2 and TRBJ2-3; a weak D match, TRBD2 (5 bases). CDR3 in DNA: TGTGCCAGCAGCAAAAGGACTGGCCCTAGCACAGATACGCAGTATTTT. Translated: CASSKRTGPSTDTQYF.